This TCR beta chain was recorded in a study of blood T cells in healthy people across ages. The CDR3 is 11 residues long. Germline CDR1 reads SQVTM; CDR2 reads ANQGSEA. V lost 6 bases and J lost 8, with 13 bases in between. This clonotype was picked up many times. Primed by a sample-barcoded 5' primer and a J-beta primer mix, a second PCR proceeded for about 7 to 11 cycles. TCRdb used MiXCR to reprocess the 5' RACE reads, holding one entry per CDR3 protein. The repertoire has about 1 million distinct CDR3 sequences, 40% to 55% of them found once; the top ten carry approximately 20%. This TCR came from a woman aged 55-70 years in good health. The chain employs TRBV29-1 and TRBJ1-2; D unclear. The sequenced material came from blood. CDR3 sequence (DNA): TGCAGCGTGACTACGGGTAACGGCTACACCTTC. Amino acid sequence: CSVTTGNGYTF.